Here is one T cell receptor (beta chain) with its context. These data belong to a study of blood T cell repertoires in COVID-19. Sequenced by immunoSEQ multiplex PCR; TCRdb stores in-frame clones only, minus some. In the table there are approximately 300,000 clones, about 90% of which are singletons. Trimming shortened V by 1 base and J by 6 bases, and 9 bases separated the two germline ends. The CDR3 spans 14 residues. CDR1 and CDR2 from the germline V gene are MNHEY and SVGAGI. The source of this sequence is a woman aged 25 to 39 who had recovered from COVID-19. The sample was PBMCs or T cells enriched from blood (not recorded which). The J gene is TRBJ2-2, the V gene TRBV6-5; D might be TRBD2 (5 bases). CDR3 coding DNA: TGTGCCAGCAGTTACTTGTTCGGGGCCGGGGAGCTGTTTTTT. This encodes CASSYLFGAGELFF.